This entry lists 10 T cell receptor beta chains sequenced from one sample in a study of T cells after posttransplantation cyclophosphamide. Generated by immunoSEQ multiplex PCR, the TCRdb table keeps only in-frame clones and is missing some. This sample yields approximately 56,000 clones, of which around 94% are seen a single time; 2.5% to 3% belongs to the top ten. The sequenced sample consisted of PBMCs. Source of these receptors: a young woman in good health and a related stem cell transplant donor.

This chain joins TRBV7-9 and TRBJ2-5, with TRBD1 matching over 8 bases. V gave up 4 bases and J gave up 2 bases; unmatched junction bases: 6. The CDR3 runs to 15 residues. CDR1 and CDR2 (germline): SEHNR, FQNEAQ (reference sequence). CDR3 nucleotide sequence: TGTGCCAGCAGCTCAGGACAGGGCGGGCAAGAGACCCAGTACTTC. This codes for CASSSGQGGQETQYF.

J is TRBJ2-1 and V is TRBV6-1, with D unresolved. The CDR3 runs to 14 residues. Germline assignment: CDR1 MNHNS and CDR2 SASEGT. V gave up 8 bases and J gave up 5 bases, with 16 bases separating them. CDR3 in DNA: TGTGCCAGCCGGTTTGAGCATACGAACAATGAGCAGTTCTTC. Amino acids: CASRFEHTNNEQFF.

The chain uses TRBV7-2 and TRBJ2-7; D is unresolved. The CDR3 covers 12 residues. Per the germline V gene, CDR1 is SGHTA and CDR2 is FQGNSA. V lost 2 bases and J 6 bases, leaving 8 bases between the germline ends. The CDR3: CASSLSLAEQYF. In nucleotides, the CDR3 is TGTGCCAGCAGCTTAAGTTTGGCCGAGCAGTACTTC.

The chain joins TRBV5-4 to TRBJ2-7, with TRBD1 identical over 9 bases. This CDR3 contains 14 residues. Germline values: CDR1 SGHNT, CDR2 YYREEE (reference sequence). The V and J ends lost 2 bases and 4 bases, in that order; junction bases with no gene match: 4. The CDR3 DNA reads TGTGCCAGCAGCTTAATGGGACAGGGTTACGAGCAGTACTTC. As protein: CASSLMGQGYEQYF.

The chain couples TRBV4-3 to TRBJ1-2; D call uncertain. Trimming cost V 0 bases and J 5 bases, with 13 bases left between them. Looked up from germline, CDR1 is LGHNA and CDR2 is YSLEER. The CDR3 covers 15 residues. Written as DNA, the CDR3 is TGCGCCAGCAGCCAAGATTTCAGTGGGCCTTATGGCTACACCTTC. As protein: CASSQDFSGPYGYTF.

The chain employs TRBV2 and TRBJ2-1, with D maybe TRBD2 (6 bases). CDR1 and CDR2 from the germline V gene are SNHLY and FYNNEI. Trimming shortened V by 5 bases and J by 0 bases, and 11 bases separated the two germline ends. This CDR3 contains 15 residues. The CDR3 here is CASSPRGVSYNEQFF. CDR3 nucleotides: TGTGCCAGCAGTCCCCGCGGGGTCTCCTACAATGAGCAGTTCTTC. The full variable domain, rest sourced from reference TRBV2 and TRBJ2-1, is EPEVTQTPSHQVTQMGQEVILRCVPISNHLYFYWYRQILGQKVEFLVSFYNNEISEKSEIFDDQFSVERPDGSNFTLKIRSTKLEDSAMYFCASSPRGVSYNEQFFGPGTRLTVL.

The rearrangement joins TRBV30 to TRBJ1-2; the D is unclear. The CDR3 covers 11 residues. CDR1 is GTSNPN, CDR2 SVGIG, per germline (reference sequence). Trimming took off 7 bases at V and 1 base at J, with 7 bases between the two ends. CDR3 region: CALEYNYGYTF. As DNA, the CDR3 is TGTGCCTTGGAGTATAACTATGGCTACACCTTC.

This clone was seen only once. This chain joins TRBV11-3 and TRBJ2-3; 7 nucleotides align to TRBD1. This CDR3 region has 14 residues. Trimming cost V 3 bases and J 2 bases; bases outside gene matches: 2. Germline V gene data show CDR1 as SGHNT and CDR2 as YENEEA. DNA for the CDR3: TGTGCCAGCAGCTTGGGACAGCTCACAGATACGCAGTATTTT. It is translated as CASSLGQLTDTQYF.

The J gene is TRBJ1-6, the V gene TRBV6-1; 7 positions match TRBD1. The J segment lost 7 bases and the V segment lost 1 base, leaving 4 bases of the junction unmatched. The CDR3 spans 15 residues. The germline V gene encodes CDR1 MNHNS and CDR2 SASEGT. In DNA form, the CDR3 reads TGTGCCAGCAGTGAAGGGTCAGGGGGAAATTCACCCCTCCACTTT. It specifies CASSEGSGGNSPLHF.

The J gene is TRBJ2-7, the V gene TRBV5-5, with D possibly matching TRBD1 (7 bases). The CDR3 consists of 14 residues. Trimming took 2 bases from V and 4 from J, leaving 13 bases between them. Germline values: CDR1 SGHKS, CDR2 YYEKEE (reference sequence). The CDR3 loop reads CASSFPGGFYEQYF. For the CDR3, the DNA is TGTGCCAGCAGCTTCCCAGGGGGGTTTTACGAGCAGTACTTC.